The clone carrying this T cell receptor beta chain showed up just a few times. The antigen remains undetermined. Treg sorting used a CD4+CD25+CD127-/low gate. CDR3 length: 13 residues. V dropped 8 bases and J dropped 14; count of bases not matched to a gene: 10. Overall study results and limits: Tumor-infiltrating Treg TCR alpha and beta sequences overlapped most with tumor naive CD4+ T cells, then blood naive.

After constant-region reverse-primer amplification, full-length variable regions underwent semi-nested PCR with Nested Universal Primer A. TCRdb reprocessed the 5' RACE reads via MiXCR and lists one record per CDR3 protein. This table has 12,000 or so distinct CDR3 sequences, around 54% appearing once. The TCR comes from a female donor with breast cancer. Sequences were obtained from tumor-infiltrating Tregs sorted from the breast tumor. The genes are TRBV12-3 or TRBV12-4 and TRBJ1-6; 9 bases map to TRBD1. As DNA, the CDR3 is TGTGCCAGCGGCTTCGGACAGGGGCTATCCCTCCACTTT. Translation gives CASGFGQGLSLHF.